This entry lists 9 T cell receptor beta chains sequenced from one sample in a study of CXCR3-negative and CXCR3-positive naive CD8 T cells. The libraries of TRB cDNA were constructed through 5' RACE using UMI labels. TCRdb re-called the 5' RACE reads; every CDR3 protein appears as one record, without DNA. There are some 68,000 distinct CDR3 sequences in the sample, with around 5% held by the top ten. Study-wide findings and caveats: Comparison of naive cells showed more hydrophobic TRB CDR3s in CXCR3-positive than in CXCR3-negative naive cells.

For these receptors, no antigen is known. Sequences were obtained from naive CXCR3+ CD8+ T cells from blood. Subset meaning: CD45RO-CCR7+CD27+CD95- naive CD8+ T cells expressing CXCR3 (TNR3+). The receptors come from a human donor in good health. Some clones in this sample may be carry-over from other donors' samples.

According to its frequency, this clonotype is medium-sized. The CDR3 is CASSVAGGTYEQYF. The rearrangement joins TRBV9 to TRBJ2-7. This CDR3 comprises 14 residues. The germline V gene encodes CDR1 SGDLS and CDR2 YYNGEE.

The chain uses TRBV29-1 and TRBJ1-1. CDR3 length equals 12 residues. CDR1 and CDR2 from the germline V gene are SQVTM and ANQGSEA. CDR3 sequence reads: CSGLEYGTEAFF.

This chain uses TRBV12-3 or TRBV12-4 with TRBJ1-2. The CDR3 has 13 residues. The CDR3 reads CASSRAGNYGYTF.

The J gene is TRBJ2-1, the V gene TRBV6-2 or TRBV6-3. The CDR3 loop spans 15 amino acids. Germline V gene sequence: CDR1 MNHEY, CDR2 SVGEGT. This CDR3 is CASSYPLGPYNEQFF.

This clonotype is deemed medium-sized by its frequency. J is TRBJ1-1 and V is TRBV27; TCRdb reports TRBD1, a call that lacks DNA to check it against. The CDR3 is 16 amino acids. Germline-derived CDR1 and CDR2 are MNHEY and SMNVEV (reference sequence). This CDR3 is CASSKTGGWVNTEAFF.

The genes are TRBV28 and TRBJ1-6; TCRdb names TRBD1, which stays unverified in the absence of DNA. CDR1 is MDHEN and CDR2 is SYDVKM in the germline V gene. The CDR3 loop spans 18 amino acids. The CDR3: CASSLPLGQWDYNSPLHF. The whole variable domain, remainder taken from reference TRBV28 and TRBJ1-6, is DVKVTQSSRYLVKRTGEKVFLECVQDMDHENMFWYRQDPGLGLRLIYFSYDVKMKEKGDIPEGYSVSREKKERFSLILESASTNQTSMYLCASSLPLGQWDYNSPLHFGNGTRLTVT.

The chain couples TRBV4-3 to TRBJ2-7; checking the TCRdb D call of TRBD1 is not possible without DNA. The CDR3 is 15 residues long. The germline gives CDR1 LGHNA, CDR2 YSLEER. CDR3 residues: CASSQDQGRGDEQYF.

The chain links TRBV27 to TRBJ2-1. The germline gives CDR1 MNHEY, CDR2 SMNVEV (reference sequence). The CDR3 loop spans 14 amino acids. This chain's CDR3 is CASSAMSSYNEQFF.

The chain couples TRBV12-3 or TRBV12-4 to TRBJ2-1. The CDR3 has 12 amino acids. CDR3 loop: CASRPSGNEQFF.